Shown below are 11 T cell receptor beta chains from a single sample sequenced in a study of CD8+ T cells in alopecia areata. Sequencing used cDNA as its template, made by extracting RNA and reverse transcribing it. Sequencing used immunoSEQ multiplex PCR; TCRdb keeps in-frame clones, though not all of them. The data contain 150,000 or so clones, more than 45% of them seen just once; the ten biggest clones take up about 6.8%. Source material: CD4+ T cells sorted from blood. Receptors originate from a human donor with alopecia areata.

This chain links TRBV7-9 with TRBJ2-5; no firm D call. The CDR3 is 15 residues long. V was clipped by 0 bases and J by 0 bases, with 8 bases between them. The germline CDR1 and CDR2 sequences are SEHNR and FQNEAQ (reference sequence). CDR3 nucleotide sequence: TGTGCCAGCAGCTTAGCGACCTCTTACCAAGAGACCCAGTACTTC. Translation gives CASSLATSYQETQYF.

This chain's CDR3 is CSAGSGIAQYF. The CDR3 nucleotides are TGCAGTGCTGGTAGCGGGATCGCCCAGTACTTC. The chain carries TRBV20-1 and TRBJ2-5; 8 bases are a match to TRBD2. This CDR3 is built from 11 residues. The junction had 5 bases not matched to a gene; V was cut back by 5 bases and J by 9 bases. The germline V gene has CDR1 DFQATT and CDR2 SNEGSKA (reference sequence).

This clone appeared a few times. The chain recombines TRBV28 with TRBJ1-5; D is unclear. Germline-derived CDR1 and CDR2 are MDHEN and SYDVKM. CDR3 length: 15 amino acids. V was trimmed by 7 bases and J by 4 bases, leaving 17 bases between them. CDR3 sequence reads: CASKKGGTHNQPQHF. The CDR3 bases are TGTGCCAGCAAAAAGGGTGGAACTCATAATCAGCCCCAGCATTTT. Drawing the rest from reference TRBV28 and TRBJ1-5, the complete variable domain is DVKVTQSSRYLVKRTGEKVFLECVQDMDHENMFWYRQDPGLGLRLIYFSYDVKMKEKGDIPEGYSVSREKKERFSLILESASTNQTSMYLCASKKGGTHNQPQHFGDGTRLSIL.

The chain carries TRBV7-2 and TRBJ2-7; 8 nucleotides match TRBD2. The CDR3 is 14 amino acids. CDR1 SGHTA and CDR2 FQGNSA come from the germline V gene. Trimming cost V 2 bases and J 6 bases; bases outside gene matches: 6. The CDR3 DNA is TGTGCCAGCAGCTTAACGGGAGGGCTCTTCGAGCAGTACTTC. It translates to CASSLTGGLFEQYF. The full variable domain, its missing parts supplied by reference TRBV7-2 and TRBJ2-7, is GAGVSQSPSNKVTEKGKDVELRCDPISGHTALYWYRQSLGQGLEFLIYFQGNSAPDKSGLPSDRFSAERTGGSVSTLTIQRTQQEDSAVYLCASSLTGGLFEQYFGPGTRLTVT.

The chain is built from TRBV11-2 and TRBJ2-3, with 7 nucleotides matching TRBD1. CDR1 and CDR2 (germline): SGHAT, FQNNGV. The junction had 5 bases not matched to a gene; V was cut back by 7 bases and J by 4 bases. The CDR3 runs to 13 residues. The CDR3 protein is CASTTGDPDTQYF. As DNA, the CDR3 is TGTGCCAGCACCACAGGGGACCCAGATACGCAGTATTTT.

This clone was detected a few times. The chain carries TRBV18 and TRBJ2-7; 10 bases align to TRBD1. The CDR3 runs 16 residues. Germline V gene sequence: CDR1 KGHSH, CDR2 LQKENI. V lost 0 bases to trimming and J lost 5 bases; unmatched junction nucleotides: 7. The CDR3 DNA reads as TGTGCCAGCTCACCACCGATGACAGGGGGCAGGAACGAGCAGTACTTC. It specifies CASSPPMTGGRNEQYF.

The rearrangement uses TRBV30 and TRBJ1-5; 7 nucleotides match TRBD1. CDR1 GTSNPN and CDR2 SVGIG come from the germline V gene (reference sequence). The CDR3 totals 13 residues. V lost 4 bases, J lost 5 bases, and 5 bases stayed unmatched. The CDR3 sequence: CAWTGGGDQPQHF. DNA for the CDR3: TGTGCCTGGACAGGGGGTGGGGATCAGCCCCAGCATTTT.

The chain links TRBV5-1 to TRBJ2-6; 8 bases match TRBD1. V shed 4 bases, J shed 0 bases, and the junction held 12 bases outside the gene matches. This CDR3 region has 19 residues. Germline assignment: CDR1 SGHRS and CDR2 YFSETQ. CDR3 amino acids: CASSQPPGTGTSGANVLTF. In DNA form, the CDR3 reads TGCGCCAGCAGCCAACCTCCCGGGACAGGAACCTCTGGGGCCAACGTCCTGACTTTC.

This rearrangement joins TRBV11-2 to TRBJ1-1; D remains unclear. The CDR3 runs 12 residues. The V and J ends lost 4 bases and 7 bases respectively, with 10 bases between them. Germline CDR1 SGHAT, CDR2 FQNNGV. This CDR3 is CASSYRWGEAFF. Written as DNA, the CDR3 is TGTGCCAGCAGCTATCGGTGGGGTGAAGCTTTCTTT.

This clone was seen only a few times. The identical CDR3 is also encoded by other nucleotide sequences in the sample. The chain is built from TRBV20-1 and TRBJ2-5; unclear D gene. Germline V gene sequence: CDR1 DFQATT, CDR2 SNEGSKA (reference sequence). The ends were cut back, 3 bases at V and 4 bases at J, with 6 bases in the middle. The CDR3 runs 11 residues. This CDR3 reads CSARARETQYF. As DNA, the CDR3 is TGCAGTGCTAGGGCTCGAGAGACCCAGTACTTC.

This CDR3 reads CSVLTSGSSYEQYF. CDR3 in DNA: TGCAGCGTCCTCACGAGCGGGAGCTCCTACGAGCAGTACTTC. The V gene is TRBV29-1, the J gene TRBJ2-7; TRBD2 matches at 8 bases. Germline V gives CDR1 SQVTM, CDR2 ANQGSEA. This CDR3 is 14 amino acids long. Trimming cost V 6 bases and J 0 bases; bases outside gene matches: 7.